The 9 T cell receptor beta chains listed next were all sequenced from one sample in a study of multiple sclerosis patients with progressive multifocal leukoencephalopathy. Time point of the sample: before natalizumab initiation. Using immunoSEQ multiplex PCR, the repertoire was profiled, and TCRdb retains in-frame clones only, with some absent. The profile shows approximately 31,000 clones, about 88% of them singletons. The sequenced material came from PBMCs. These receptors were obtained from a human donor with multiple sclerosis.

V usage is TRBV4-1 and J usage is TRBJ2-2; the D gene is possibly TRBD2 (6 bases). The V end was cut by 1 base, the J end by 6 bases, with 9 bases between. CDR3 length equals 14 residues. Germline CDR1 reads MGHRA; CDR2 reads YSYEKL. The CDR3 protein is CASSQVGGPGELFF. CDR3 DNA sequence: TGCGCCAGCAGCCAAGTCGGGGGTCCCGGGGAGCTGTTTTTT.

V and J are TRBV7-2 and TRBJ2-3; tentatively, D is TRBD1 or TRBD2 (5 bases each). Trimming stripped 5 bases from V and 0 bases from J, with 12 bases between. Per the germline V gene, CDR1 is SGHTA and CDR2 is FQGNSA. CDR3 size: 15 residues. Here the CDR3 DNA reads TGTGCCAGCAGCACCCCTGGGGGTAGCACAGATACGCAGTATTTT. This codes for CASSTPGGSTDTQYF.

V gene TRBV7-2 combines with J gene TRBJ2-1; D may be TRBD1 or TRBD2 (6 bases each). Trimming took off 4 bases at V and 1 base at J, with 14 bases between the two ends. CDR3 length: 16 residues. Germline-derived CDR1 and CDR2 are SGHTA and FQGNSA. CDR3: CASSSGAGRSYNEQFF. For the CDR3, the DNA is TGTGCCAGCAGCTCAGGGGCGGGAAGGTCCTACAATGAGCAGTTCTTC.

J is TRBJ1-5 and V is TRBV6-5, with D tentatively TRBD1 (6 bases). V lost 6 bases and J 3 bases, leaving 12 bases between the germline ends. CDR1 is MNHEY, CDR2 SVGAGI, per germline. The CDR3 is 14 amino acids. This CDR3 reads CASRSGVNNQPQHF. The CDR3 bases are TGTGCCAGCAGATCAGGGGTGAACAATCAGCCCCAGCATTTT.

The chain has TRBV28 and TRBJ1-2; D ambiguous. V shed 2 bases and J shed 3 bases, with 7 bases lying between them. The V gene's germline CDR1 is MDHEN and CDR2 SYDVKM. The CDR3 totals 13 residues. CDR3 coding DNA: TGTGCCAGCAGTTTAGGGCTGCACTATGGCTACACCTTC. The encoded protein is CASSLGLHYGYTF.

This clone turned up a few times. The V and J genes are TRBV30 and TRBJ2-1; 9 nucleotides agree with TRBD1. Germline trimming cut 0 bases from V and 0 bases from J; bases unmatched to any gene: 18. The CDR3 contains 21 residues. The germline gives CDR1 GTSNPN, CDR2 SVGIG (reference sequence). CDR3 loop: CAWSVFGWGQGKGSSYNEQFF. In DNA form, the CDR3 reads TGTGCCTGGAGTGTCTTCGGTTGGGGACAGGGCAAAGGGAGCTCCTACAATGAGCAGTTCTTC.

This clone occurred a few times. J is TRBJ2-2 and V is TRBV11-2; no reliable D call. The germline CDR1 and CDR2 sequences are SGHAT and FQNNGV. CDR3 size: 15 residues. Trimming shortened V by 2 bases and J by 3 bases, and 10 bases separated the two germline ends. This chain's CDR3 is CASSLSGLDTGELFF. The CDR3 region has the DNA TGTGCCAGCAGCTTATCCGGGCTGGACACCGGGGAGCTGTTTTTT.

The chain has TRBV7-9 and TRBJ1-1; perhaps TRBD1 as D (6 bases). The CDR3 consists of 12 residues. The germline CDR1 and CDR2 sequences are SEHNR and FQNEAQ (reference sequence). Trimming shortened V by 6 bases and J by 12 bases, and 17 bases separated the two germline ends. The CDR3 reads CASSPGPGQTFF. DNA of the CDR3: TGTGCCAGCAGTCCTGGACCGGGACAAACTTTCTTT. The entire variable domain, with the rest obtained from reference TRBV7-9 and TRBJ1-1, is as follows: DTGVSQNPRHKITKRGQNVTFRCDPISEHNRLYWYRQTLGQGPEFLTYFQNEAQLEKSRLLSDRFSAERPKGSFSTLEIQRTEQGDSAMYLCASSPGPGQTFFGQGTRLTVV.

The chain employs TRBV7-8 and TRBJ2-7; 7 bases align to TRBD2. The length of the CDR3 is 17 residues. V was clipped by 4 bases and J by 0 bases; unmatched bases: 12. CDR1 and CDR2 from the germline V gene are SGHVS and FQNEAQ. As DNA, the CDR3 is TGTGCCAGCAGCTCCCAGTTTAGTAGCGGGCCCTCCTACGAGCAGTACTTC. It translates to CASSSQFSSGPSYEQYF.